A single sample is the source of the 2 T cell receptor beta chains below, sequenced in a study of blood T cell repertoires in COVID-19. Here immunoSEQ multiplex PCR was the method, and the copy in TCRdb shows in-frame clones only, minus some. The table has around 130,000 clones, about 88% seen once; the top ten hold about 4.6%. Sequenced sample: peripheral blood. These receptors were obtained from a man aged 55 to 69 with COVID-19, enrolled during active disease.

The chain recombines TRBV24-1 with TRBJ2-7, with 7 positions matching TRBD1. Looked up from germline, CDR1 is KGHDR and CDR2 is SFDVKD. J lost 3 bases, V lost 1 base, and 8 bases had no gene match. The CDR3 is 16 amino acids. CDR3 sequence reads: CATSDFKPGGVYEQYF. CDR3 coding DNA: TGTGCCACCAGTGATTTTAAGCCAGGGGGAGTCTACGAGCAGTACTTC.

The chain combines TRBV6-5 with TRBJ1-2; 7 nucleotides align to TRBD1. The J segment lost 5 bases and the V segment lost 8 bases, leaving 11 bases of the junction unmatched. The germline V gene has CDR1 MNHEY and CDR2 SVGAGI. The CDR3 is 14 residues long. CDR3: CASAPQGDFYGYTF. CDR3 in DNA: TGTGCCAGCGCCCCCCAGGGGGATTTTTATGGCTACACCTTC.